The 10 T cell receptor beta chains in this list originate from one sample, sequenced in a study of blood T cell repertoires in COVID-19. Using immunoSEQ multiplex PCR, the repertoire was profiled, and TCRdb retains in-frame clones only, with some absent. The table shows a few hundred thousand clones, with 85% to 90% occurring only once. The sequenced material came from PBMCs or T cells enriched from blood (not recorded which). The source of these receptors is a woman aged 18-30 years who had recovered from COVID-19.

The chain joins TRBV5-8 to TRBJ1-5, with D unresolved. CDR3 length equals 14 residues. Germline lookup yields CDR1 SGHTS and CDR2 YDEGEE. V lost 0 bases, J lost 1 base, and 5 bases lay in between. The CDR3 loop reads CASSLVGSNQPQHF. DNA for the CDR3: TGTGCCAGCAGCTTGGTCGGGAGCAATCAGCCCCAGCATTTT. Using reference TRBV5-8 and TRBJ1-5 for the parts outside the CDR3, the full variable domain is EAGVTQSPTHLIKTRGQQATLRCSPISGHTSVYWYQQALGLGLQFLLWYDEGEERNRGNFPPRFSGRQFPNYSSELNVNALELEDSALYLCASSLVGSNQPQHFGDGTRLSIL.

The chain uses TRBV6-5 and TRBJ2-7, with TRBD2 matching 7 bases. Germline V gene sequence: CDR1 MNHEY, CDR2 SVGAGI. The CDR3 runs 14 residues. V lost 6 bases, J lost 0 bases, and 5 bases stayed unmatched. In DNA, the CDR3 is TGTGCCAGCAGGTTTCTAGCGGACTCCTACGAGCAGTACTTC. Its protein product is CASRFLADSYEQYF.

This rearrangement joins TRBV7-2 to TRBJ2-7; the match to TRBD2 covers 10 bases. The CDR3 is made up of 15 amino acids. Losses at the gene ends were 6 bases for V and 0 bases for J; bases not matched to a gene: 5. Germline V gene data show CDR1 as SGHTA and CDR2 as FQGNSA. CDR3 region: CASSSSGGGSYEQYF. CDR3 DNA sequence: TGTGCCAGCAGTTCGAGCGGGGGGGGCTCCTACGAGCAGTACTTC.

The chain couples TRBV30 to TRBJ2-2; D call uncertain. V was pared by 0 bases and J by 11 bases, with 4 bases between. The germline CDR1 and CDR2 sequences are GTSNPN and SVGIG (reference sequence). The CDR3 contains 10 residues. The CDR3 coding sequence is TGTGCCTGGAGTGTGGGCGAGCTGTTTTTT. It specifies CAWSVGELFF.

This sequence joins TRBV7-9 and TRBJ2-7; D is undetermined. With 7 bases removed from V and 0 bases from J, the gap between germline ends came to 16 bases. The CDR3 contains 15 residues. The germline V gene encodes CDR1 SEHNR and CDR2 FQNEAQ (reference sequence). CDR3 sequence (DNA): TGTGCCAGCAACTCCCCGGGTGGCAGCTCCTACGAGCAGTACTTC. It specifies CASNSPGGSSYEQYF.

This sequence joins TRBV5-1 and TRBJ1-2; maybe TRBD1 (6 bases). Germline assignment: CDR1 SGHRS and CDR2 YFSETQ. V was trimmed by 0 bases and J by 3 bases, leaving 12 bases between them. This CDR3 comprises 15 residues. The CDR3 spells CASSLVQQGDYGYTF. CDR3 DNA: TGCGCCAGCAGCTTGGTCCAACAGGGAGACTATGGCTACACCTTC.

The chain is built from TRBV30 and TRBJ1-2, with a weak D call TRBD1 (5 bases). This CDR3 contains 16 residues. V lost 1 base to trimming and J lost 6 bases, with 21 bases between them. The germline gives CDR1 GTSNPN, CDR2 SVGIG (reference sequence). The CDR3 spells CAWSALPRDALDGYTF. The CDR3 DNA reads as TGTGCCTGGAGTGCATTACCCAGGGATGCTTTGGATGGCTACACCTTC.

The chain carries TRBV4-2 and TRBJ1-6; D uncertain. This CDR3 is built from 15 residues. The germline CDR1 and CDR2 sequences are LGHNA and YNFKEQ. V shed 1 base and J shed 3 bases, with 7 bases lying between them. The CDR3 region is CASSQGANYNSPLHF. The DNA for the CDR3 is TGTGCCAGCAGCCAAGGGGCGAACTATAATTCACCCCTCCACTTT.

The chain employs TRBV7-3 and TRBJ2-1; 7 bases are a match to TRBD2. CDR3 length equals 14 residues. After removal of 5 bases from V and 2 bases from J, the junction contained 3 bases not matched to a gene. Germline CDR1 is SGHTA and CDR2 is FQGTGA. The CDR3 nucleotides read TGTGCCAGCAGCCTAGCGGTAGCCTACAATGAGCAGTTCTTC. The encoded protein is CASSLAVAYNEQFF.

The V call is TRBV28, the J call TRBJ2-2; weak D call: TRBD2 (5 bases). CDR3 length: 15 residues. Trimming removed 6 bases from V and 4 bases from J, with 15 bases in between. CDR1 is MDHEN, CDR2 SYDVKM, per germline. Here the CDR3 reads CASRTRIPRTGELFF. The DNA of the CDR3 is TGTGCCAGCAGAACTAGAATCCCTCGCACCGGGGAGCTGTTTTTT.